Shown below are 20 T cell receptor beta chains from a single sample sequenced in a study of cytomegalovirus exposure and HLA in healthy donors. PCR primers comprised 60 Vbeta and 13 Jbeta primers. The assay was immunoSEQ multiplex PCR, and TCRdb's table has in-frame clones only and misses some. This table has about 120,000 clones, about 80% appearing once. The sequenced sample consisted of PBMCs. The receptors stem from a woman aged 40 to 49 in good health and CMV-seropositive.

The chain is built from TRBV2 and TRBJ2-7; D perhaps matches TRBD2 (5 bases). This CDR3 is built from 12 residues. CDR1 and CDR2 (germline): SNHLY, FYNNEI. V gave up 6 bases and J gave up 8 bases, with 14 bases separating them. The CDR3 is CASSPPGSQQYF. Here the CDR3 DNA reads TGTGCCAGCAGCCCCCCGGGAAGCCAGCAGTACTTC.

The rearrangement joins TRBV6-6 to TRBJ1-1, with D possibly matching TRBD1 (6 bases). This CDR3 comprises 13 residues. The V end was cut by 6 bases, the J end by 4 bases, with 12 bases between. The germline gives CDR1 MNHNY, CDR2 SVGAGI (reference sequence). DNA for the CDR3: TGTGCCAGCAGGCCCGCAGGGGCCACTGAAGCTTTCTTT. It encodes CASRPAGATEAFF.

The V and J genes are TRBV4-1 and TRBJ2-7; D is uncertain. This CDR3 has 12 residues. Germline V CDR1 and CDR2: MGHRA, YSYEKL. The V gene lost 1 base and the J gene lost 6 bases, with 7 bases spanning the gap. The CDR3 loop reads CASSQVYGEQYF. CDR3 nucleotides: TGCGCCAGCAGCCAAGTATACGGCGAGCAGTACTTC.

Details on this clone: Germline is not matched at one junction end, which may reflect a read error. For the CDR3, the DNA is TGTGCCAGCACTCGACTCCTCGAGGGCGCCTACGAGCAGCACTTC. Encoded protein: CASTRLLEGAYEQHF. The rearrangement uses TRBV5-6 and TRBJ2-7; tentatively, D is TRBD2 (5 bases). Germline lookup yields CDR1 SGHDT and CDR2 YYEEEE. CDR3 size: 15 residues.

This chain uses TRBV7-6 with TRBJ1-3; D is possibly TRBD1 (5 bases). Germline V gives CDR1 SGHVS, CDR2 FNYEAQ. The CDR3 is 16 amino acids. V was cut by 1 base and J by 0 bases, with 10 bases left in between. CDR3 in DNA: TGTGCCAGCAGCTTAGGGCCAGGGCGCTCTGGAAACACCATATATTTT. Translated: CASSLGPGRSGNTIYF.

The J gene is TRBJ1-2, the V gene TRBV2; D uncertain. This CDR3 contains 12 residues. Germline CDR1 is SNHLY and CDR2 is FYNNEI. Trimming removed 6 bases from V and 4 bases from J, with 9 bases in between. The chain's CDR3 is CASRGSGYGYTF. The CDR3 nucleotides read TGTGCCAGCAGGGGCTCCGGCTATGGCTACACCTTC. Variable domain in full (rest from reference TRBV2 and TRBJ1-2): EPEVTQTPSHQVTQMGQEVILRCVPISNHLYFYWYRQILGQKVEFLVSFYNNEISEKSEIFDDQFSVERPDGSNFTLKIRSTKLEDSAMYFCASRGSGYGYTFGSGTRLTVV.

The V call is TRBV4-2, the J call TRBJ2-7; 9 positions agree with TRBD2. Trimming cost V 0 bases and J 4 bases; bases outside gene matches: 7. Germline V lookup: CDR1 LGHNA, CDR2 YNFKEQ. The CDR3 totals 16 residues. This CDR3 is CASSQDKSGGSYEQYF. The CDR3 DNA is TGTGCCAGCAGCCAAGATAAGAGCGGGGGGAGTTACGAGCAGTACTTC.

This clone was seen more than once but under ten times. This chain connects TRBV6-5 to TRBJ1-1; TRBD1 matches 8 bases. CDR1 is MNHEY and CDR2 is SVGAGI in the germline V gene. This CDR3 contains 13 residues. V trimming: 5 bases; J trimming: 3 bases; junction bases outside the gene matches: 2. The CDR3 coding sequence is TGTGCCAGCAGTGACAGGGGTTACACTGAAGCTTTCTTT. This encodes CASSDRGYTEAFF.

The V call is TRBV27, the J call TRBJ1-5; D remains unclear. V lost 8 bases and J 6 bases, leaving 8 bases between the germline ends. This CDR3 comprises 11 residues. The germline V gene encodes CDR1 MNHEY and CDR2 SMNVEV (reference sequence). The DNA of the CDR3 is TGTGCCAGCGGTGTAGTTCAGCCCCAGCATTTT. Translation: CASGVVQPQHF.

The gene calls are TRBV29-1 and TRBJ2-7, with D unresolved. Per germline, CDR1 SQVTM and CDR2 ANQGSEA. This CDR3 is 13 amino acids long. Trimming removed 3 bases from V and 2 bases from J, with 11 bases in between. The CDR3 protein is CSVERLETYEQYF. The CDR3 DNA sequence: TGCAGCGTTGAGAGGCTAGAAACCTACGAGCAGTACTTC.

The CDR3 DNA follows: TGTGCCAGCAGCTTAGTTGGCGCTCTCTCGGGGACTGAAGCTTTCTTT. Translation gives CASSLVGALSGTEAFF. The chain combines TRBV7-2 with TRBJ1-1, with D hard to call. Germline V gives CDR1 SGHTA, CDR2 FQGNSA. Between the trimmed V and J ends, which lost 1 base and 5 bases, there was a span of 17 bases. The CDR3 is made up of 16 amino acids.

This rearrangement joins TRBV2 to TRBJ2-1; D not resolved. This CDR3 region has 11 residues. Germline V gives CDR1 SNHLY, CDR2 FYNNEI. V shed 7 bases and J shed 8 bases, with 9 bases lying between them. The CDR3 sequence is CASKEYDEQFF. CDR3 nucleotide sequence: TGTGCCAGCAAGGAGTACGATGAGCAGTTCTTC. Full variable domain (remainder filled in from reference TRBV2 and TRBJ2-1): EPEVTQTPSHQVTQMGQEVILRCVPISNHLYFYWYRQILGQKVEFLVSFYNNEISEKSEIFDDQFSVERPDGSNFTLKIRSTKLEDSAMYFCASKEYDEQFFGPGTRLTVL.

This rearrangement joins TRBV5-6 to TRBJ2-1; the match to TRBD2 covers 8 bases. CDR3 size: 18 residues. Unmatched junction bases numbered 19, after V lost 4 bases and J lost 7 bases. Germline values: CDR1 SGHDT, CDR2 YYEEEE. The CDR3 loop reads CASSPLGWRGDALNEQFF. The CDR3 DNA reads TGTGCCAGCAGCCCCCTGGGGTGGCGGGGGGATGCCCTTAATGAGCAGTTCTTC. Based on the CDR3 plus reference TRBV5-6 and TRBJ2-1, the full variable domain is DAGVTQSPTHLIKTRGQQVTLRCSPKSGHDTVSWYQQALGQGPQFIFQYYEEEERQRGNFPDRFSGHQFPNYSSELNVNALLLGDSALYLCASSPLGWRGDALNEQFFGPGTRLTVL.

The chain combines TRBV7-3 with TRBJ2-3; possible D gene TRBD2, 7 bases. Trimming took 5 bases from V and 0 from J, leaving 12 bases between them. The length of the CDR3 is 15 residues. Per the germline V gene, CDR1 is SGHTA and CDR2 is FQGTGA. CDR3 loop: CASSPRGASTDTQYF. CDR3 nucleotide sequence: TGTGCCAGCAGCCCTCGGGGGGCGAGCACAGATACGCAGTATTTT.

A few counts support this clone. The V and J genes are TRBV28 and TRBJ1-1; the D is unclear. The V end lost 1 base, the J end lost 0 bases, and 12 bases lay between the germline ends. This CDR3 spans 16 amino acids. Germline V lookup: CDR1 MDHEN, CDR2 SYDVKM. CDR3 amino acids: CASSLSLEGMNTEAFF. CDR3 DNA sequence: TGTGCCAGCAGTTTATCCTTGGAGGGCATGAACACTGAAGCTTTCTTT.

The chain links TRBV18 to TRBJ1-4, with 8 bases matching TRBD1. Unmatched junction bases numbered 3, after V lost 3 bases and J lost 6 bases. CDR1 KGHSH and CDR2 LQKENI come from the germline V gene. The CDR3 length is 14 residues. The DNA for the CDR3 is TGTGCCAGCTCACCCCTACAGGGGGATGAAAAACTGTTTTTT. It yields the protein CASSPLQGDEKLFF. The full variable domain, its missing parts supplied by reference TRBV18 and TRBJ1-4, is NAGVMQNPRHLVRRRGQEARLRCSPMKGHSHVYWYRQLPEEGLKFMVYLQKENIIDESGMPKERFSAEFPKEGPSILRIQQVVRGDSAAYFCASSPLQGDEKLFFGSGTQLSVL.

This clone showed up just once. The V call is TRBV19, the J call TRBJ1-1, with D unresolved. Between the trimmed V and J ends, which lost 5 bases and 0 bases, there was a span of 10 bases. Germline V gene data show CDR1 as LNHDA and CDR2 as SQIVND (reference sequence). This CDR3 is 14 amino acids long. The chain's CDR3 is CASSGTDLNTEAFF. Here the CDR3 DNA reads TGTGCCAGTAGTGGCACTGACTTGAACACTGAAGCTTTCTTT.

The J gene is TRBJ1-2, the V gene TRBV29-1; D is unresolved. The CDR3 sequence is 13 residues long. Trimming cost V 7 bases and J 0 bases, with 12 bases left between them. The germline V gene encodes CDR1 SQVTM and CDR2 ANQGSEA. The CDR3 DNA is TGCAGCGCTGTTGACATCTCTAACTATGGCTACACCTTC. The encoded protein is CSAVDISNYGYTF. The variable domain in full, with the rest retrieved from reference TRBV29-1 and TRBJ1-2, is SAVISQKPSRDICQRGTSLTIQCQVDSQVTMMFWYRQQPGQSLTLIATANQGSEATYESGFVIDKFPISRPNLTFSTLTVSNMSPEDSSIYLCSAVDISNYGYTFGSGTRLTVV.

The rearrangement links TRBV19 to TRBJ2-5, with D perhaps TRBD1 (6 bases). Germline V gene lookup returns CDR1 LNHDA and CDR2 SQIVND (reference sequence). The CDR3 spans 15 residues. Trimming pared 5 bases from V and 0 bases from J, leaving 13 bases between. The chain's CDR3 is CASSSRTAYQETQYF. DNA for the CDR3: TGTGCCAGTAGTTCCCGGACAGCGTACCAAGAGACCCAGTACTTC.

Notes on this clone: Within the sample, other DNA sequences also encode this same CDR3. The chain recombines TRBV6-5 with TRBJ1-4; 8 nucleotides line up with TRBD1. V was clipped by 6 bases and J by 8 bases; unmatched bases: 5. CDR3 length: 13 amino acids. Germline assignment: CDR1 MNHEY and CDR2 SVGAGI. CDR3 DNA: TGTGCCAGCAGCGACAGGGGTGGAGAAAAACTGTTTTTT. Its translation is CASSDRGGEKLFF.